This entry lists 27 T cell receptor beta chains sequenced from one sample in a study of shared clonotypes between healthy human individuals. Here immunoSEQ multiplex PCR was the method, and the copy in TCRdb shows in-frame clones only, minus some. The data hold roughly 2.6 million clones, with roughly 92% observed a single time. Sequences were obtained from naive CD4+ T cells sorted from blood. As to subset: CD45RA+ positively selected. Receptor source: a man younger than 30 in good health.

The V gene is TRBV19, the J gene TRBJ2-2, with D perhaps TRBD2 (5 bases). The CDR3 is 15 amino acids. The V gene's germline CDR1 is LNHDA and CDR2 SQIVND (reference sequence). V was clipped by 6 bases and J by 2 bases, with 13 bases between them. The CDR3 coding sequence is TGTGCCAGTAGGTTAGAGACGGGAAACACCGGGGAGCTGTTTTTT. It specifies CASRLETGNTGELFF.

In this sample, this clone turned up once. The chain couples TRBV7-2 to TRBJ2-1, with TRBD2 matching over 11 bases. The germline CDR1 and CDR2 sequences are SGHTA and FQGNSA. J lost 4 bases, V lost 7 bases, and 6 bases had no gene match. The CDR3 extends over 15 amino acids. The chain's CDR3 is CASTVLAGAYNEQFF. The CDR3 DNA reads as TGTGCCAGCACCGTACTAGCGGGAGCTTACAATGAGCAGTTCTTC. Full variable domain (remainder filled in from reference TRBV7-2 and TRBJ2-1): GAGVSQSPSNKVTEKGKDVELRCDPISGHTALYWYRQSLGQGLEFLIYFQGNSAPDKSGLPSDRFSAERTGGSVSTLTIQRTQQEDSAVYLCASTVLAGAYNEQFFGPGTRLTVL.

This clone came up a few times. This chain connects TRBV18 to TRBJ1-4; D is unresolved. V lost 3 bases and J 7 bases, leaving 15 bases between the germline ends. CDR1 KGHSH and CDR2 LQKENI come from the germline V gene. CDR3 length: 15 residues. For the CDR3, the DNA is TGTGCCAGCTCACCCCTGACCGAGAGGGTTGAAAAACTGTTTTTT. Its protein is CASSPLTERVEKLFF.

CDR3 amino acids: CASAAAPYGYTF. For the CDR3, the DNA is TGTGCCAGCGCCGCTGCTCCCTATGGCTACACCTTC. The rearrangement joins TRBV18 to TRBJ1-2; D is unresolved. Germline-derived CDR1 and CDR2 are KGHSH and LQKENI. V was clipped by 8 bases and J by 4 bases, with 11 bases between them. This CDR3 contains 12 residues.

The rearrangement uses TRBV5-8 and TRBJ1-1, with 8 bases fitting TRBD1. This CDR3 has 14 residues. J lost 4 bases, V lost 2 bases, and 4 bases had no gene match. Germline V CDR1 and CDR2: SGHTS, YDEGEE. The CDR3 here is CASSFRTGGTEAFF. CDR3 coding DNA: TGTGCCAGCAGCTTCCGAACAGGGGGCACTGAAGCTTTCTTT.

The chain couples TRBV6-5 to TRBJ1-1, with TRBD1 as a possible D gene (5 bases). The CDR3 extends over 15 amino acids. CDR1 is MNHEY, CDR2 SVGAGI, per germline. V was shortened by 8 bases and J by 4 bases, with 20 bases between the two germline ends. The CDR3 reads CASHKYGTSSTEAFF. The DNA of the CDR3 is TGTGCCAGCCATAAGTACGGGACTTCGAGCACTGAAGCTTTCTTT.

V gene TRBV7-9 combines with J gene TRBJ2-2; D unresolved. V gave up 1 base and J gave up 2 bases, with 8 bases separating them. From germline, CDR1 is SEHNR and CDR2 FQNEAQ (reference sequence). The CDR3 has 15 amino acids. The CDR3 DNA follows: TGTGCCAGCAGCTTAGGGCCGAGTAACACCGGGGAGCTGTTTTTT. Translation gives CASSLGPSNTGELFF.

To note about this clone: Other nucleotide sequences from this sample produce the same CDR3. V usage is TRBV5-1 and J usage is TRBJ2-7; TRBD2 aligns across 10 bases. CDR1 is SGHRS and CDR2 is YFSETQ in the germline V gene. Germline trimming cut 0 bases from V and 4 bases from J; bases unmatched to any gene: 4. The CDR3 loop spans 15 amino acids. The CDR3 DNA is TGCGCCAGCAGCTTGGGAGCGGGGGGGCCTTACGAGCAGTACTTC. It encodes CASSLGAGGPYEQYF.

As concerns this clone: This sample also contains other DNA sequences that code for the same CDR3. This CDR3 is CAISENRQETQYF. The CDR3 DNA is TGTGCCATCAGTGAAAACAGACAAGAGACCCAGTACTTC. V gene TRBV10-3 combines with J gene TRBJ2-5; no clear D. V shed 3 bases and J shed 2 bases, with 7 bases lying between them. Germline loops: CDR1 ENHRY, CDR2 SYGVKD. The CDR3 contains 13 residues.

This chain uses TRBV6-5 with TRBJ2-4, with D uncertain. The CDR3 is 16 amino acids. V shed 0 bases and J shed 0 bases, with 9 bases lying between them. Looked up from germline, CDR1 is MNHEY and CDR2 is SVGAGI. The DNA for the CDR3 is TGTGCCAGCAGTTACTCGACGGGCCTAGCCAAAAACATTCAGTACTTC. Translated, it gives CASSYSTGLAKNIQYF.

V gene TRBV5-1 combines with J gene TRBJ2-5; 15 nucleotides agree with TRBD2. The CDR3 has 16 amino acids. Trimming at V came to 2 bases and at J to 4 bases, leaving 3 bases not matched to a gene. CDR1 and CDR2 from the germline V gene are SGHRS and YFSETQ. DNA of the CDR3: TGCGCCAGCAGCTTACCGGGACTAGCGGGAGGAGAGACCCAGTACTTC. It codes for CASSLPGLAGGETQYF.

This chain links TRBV2 with TRBJ2-3; D gene unclear. CDR1 and CDR2 from the germline V gene are SNHLY and FYNNEI. The V gene lost 6 bases and the J gene lost 10 bases, with 11 bases spanning the gap. The CDR3 extends over 11 amino acids. The chain's CDR3 is CASRVSVSQYF. DNA for the CDR3: TGTGCCAGCAGGGTCTCGGTATCGCAGTATTTT.

The chain employs TRBV29-1 and TRBJ2-7; D remains unclear. There are 13 residues in the CDR3. The germline gives CDR1 SQVTM, CDR2 ANQGSEA. V dropped 4 bases and J dropped 5 bases, with 15 bases sitting between them. The CDR3 spells CSVVGTAWHEQYF. The CDR3 DNA is TGCAGCGTTGTCGGCACCGCTTGGCACGAGCAGTACTTC.

The V and J genes are TRBV12-5 and TRBJ2-3, with D unresolved. Trimming took off 1 base at V and 4 bases at J, with 6 bases between the two ends. Germline V gene lookup returns CDR1 LGHNT and CDR2 FRNRAP. The CDR3 is 13 residues long. CDR3 protein: CASGLGLSDTQYF. The CDR3 region has the DNA TGTGCTAGTGGTTTGGGACTCTCAGATACGCAGTATTTT. The complete variable domain, with remaining parts taken from reference TRBV12-5 and TRBJ2-3, reads DARVTQTPRHKVTEMGQEVTMRCQPILGHNTVFWYRQTMMQGLELLAYFRNRAPLDDSGMPKDRFSAEMPDATLATLKIQPSEPRDSAVYFCASGLGLSDTQYFGPGTRLTVL.

The gene calls are TRBV19 and TRBJ1-1, with 7 positions matching TRBD1. Germline V gene data show CDR1 as LNHDA and CDR2 as SQIVND (reference sequence). This CDR3 region has 14 residues. The junction had 7 bases not matched to a gene; V was cut back by 5 bases and J by 4 bases. The CDR3 spells CASSQTGTGTEAFF. The CDR3 bases are TGTGCCAGTAGTCAGACAGGGACGGGCACTGAAGCTTTCTTT.

This chain uses TRBV19 with TRBJ1-4; D gene ambiguous. V lost 7 bases, J lost 8 bases, and 11 bases lay in between. The CDR3 has 12 amino acids. Germline-derived CDR1 and CDR2 are LNHDA and SQIVND (reference sequence). The CDR3 region is CASNDVAEKLFF. For the CDR3, the DNA is TGTGCCAGTAATGACGTGGCAGAAAAACTGTTTTTT.

The V gene is TRBV11-2, the J gene TRBJ1-5; no definite D call. This CDR3 region has 12 residues. Looked up from germline, CDR1 is SGHAT and CDR2 is FQNNGV. V was clipped by 8 bases and J by 0 bases, with 5 bases between them. CDR3 sequence (DNA): TGTGCCAGCCTCCATAGCAATCAGCCCCAGCATTTT. It encodes CASLHSNQPQHF.

This rearrangement joins TRBV6-4 to TRBJ1-5; 9 nucleotides match TRBD1. V trimming: 5 bases; J trimming: 7 bases; junction bases outside the gene matches: 6. This CDR3 has 14 amino acids. Germline values: CDR1 MRHNA, CDR2 SNTAGT. The CDR3 nucleotides are TGTGCCAGCAGTTCTACAGGGGGCGTGCAGCCCCAGCATTTT. It encodes CASSSTGGVQPQHF.

The chain joins TRBV4-2 to TRBJ2-2; D tentatively reads TRBD1 or TRBD2 (5 bases each). The CDR3 runs 15 residues. The germline V gene has CDR1 LGHNA and CDR2 YNFKEQ. Between the trimmed V and J ends, which lost 0 bases and 6 bases, there was a span of 11 bases. This chain's CDR3 is CASSQDGTRAGELFF. As DNA, the CDR3 is TGTGCCAGCAGCCAAGATGGGACCAGGGCCGGGGAGCTGTTTTTT.

Remarks on this clone: Distinct nucleotide sequences in the sample also encode this CDR3. This chain links TRBV7-2 with TRBJ2-5, with D hard to call. Trimming pared 3 bases from V and 4 bases from J, leaving 6 bases between. Germline V lookup: CDR1 SGHTA, CDR2 FQGNSA. The CDR3 consists of 12 residues. CDR3 in DNA: TGTGCCAGCAGCTTTAGAGGAGAGACCCAGTACTTC. Translating it yields CASSFRGETQYF.

The chain links TRBV28 to TRBJ1-5, with D tentatively TRBD1 (5 bases). The length of the CDR3 is 15 residues. Germline CDR1 MDHEN, CDR2 SYDVKM. Trimming took 10 bases from V and 2 from J, leaving 18 bases between them. Here the CDR3 reads CATHGGSQGNQPQHF. The CDR3 DNA is TGTGCCACTCACGGGGGGTCTCAGGGCAATCAGCCCCAGCATTTT.

The CDR3 DNA is TGTGCCTGGAGTACCGGACAGACTGGAAACACCATATATTTT. Translated, it gives CAWSTGQTGNTIYF. The chain combines TRBV30 with TRBJ1-3, with D perhaps matching TRBD1 (6 bases). CDR1 is GTSNPN and CDR2 is SVGIG in the germline V gene (reference sequence). The CDR3 contains 14 residues. V was shortened by 2 bases and J by 2 bases, with 10 bases between the two germline ends.

The rearrangement joins TRBV10-3 to TRBJ1-4; weak D call: TRBD1 (6 bases). CDR1 ENHRY and CDR2 SYGVKD come from the germline V gene. Trimming removed 4 bases at V and 0 bases at J, with 12 bases between. The CDR3 loop spans 16 amino acids. The CDR3 bases are TGTGCCATCAGTGGCGACAGGTCTGCAACTAATGAAAAACTGTTTTTT. Protein: CAISGDRSATNEKLFF.

J is TRBJ2-1 and V is TRBV6-5; D may correspond to TRBD1 or TRBD2 (6 bases each). The germline V and J ends were trimmed by 2 bases and 4 bases, with 12 bases remaining between them. The length of the CDR3 is 15 residues. Germline assignment: CDR1 MNHEY and CDR2 SVGAGI. The DNA of the CDR3 is TGTGCCAGCAGTTACGAGGGGGGCCTTTACAATGAGCAGTTCTTC. Translated: CASSYEGGLYNEQFF.

The J gene is TRBJ2-5, the V gene TRBV5-6, with D maybe TRBD2 (5 bases). CDR1 is SGHDT, CDR2 YYEEEE, per germline. Between the trimmed V and J ends, which lost 1 base and 4 bases, there was a span of 14 bases. This CDR3 has 15 residues. CDR3 loop: CASSLQDLLGETQYF. The CDR3 DNA sequence: TGTGCCAGCAGCTTGCAGGACTTGTTGGGAGAGACCCAGTACTTC.

The CDR3 DNA follows: TGTGCCAGCAGCGCGAGACCCTGGGGTAATGAGCAGTTCTTC. This gives the protein CASSARPWGNEQFF. The chain couples TRBV7-3 to TRBJ2-1; D uncertain. The CDR3 sequence is 14 residues long. CDR1 SGHTA and CDR2 FQGTGA come from the germline V gene. Trimming removed 5 bases from V and 7 bases from J, with 15 bases in between.

DNA of the CDR3: TGTGCTAGTGGTCTACCGGGACAGCTCCATGAGCAGTTCTTC. Its protein product is CASGLPGQLHEQFF. This chain connects TRBV12-5 to TRBJ2-1; TRBD1 matches at 7 bases. The V segment lost 5 bases and the J segment 8 bases; nucleotides outside the gene matches: 9. CDR1 and CDR2 (germline): LGHNT, FRNRAP. This CDR3 has 14 residues.